The text below deals with one TCR beta chain. As processed by the authors: Reference gene primer amplification in the assay estimated nucleated cell counts. Clones were sequenced by immunoSEQ multiplex PCR, and TCRdb holds only the in-frame ones, with some missing. V, J and clone size reflect that table, while D and trimming were determined from the DNA. The sample holds under 300,000 clones, about 86% seen once. This CDR3 contains 16 residues. With 1 base clipped from V and 4 bases from J, the junction kept 5 bases outside the gene matches. The germline gives CDR1 MGHRA, CDR2 YSYEKL. These data belong to a study of blood T cell repertoires in COVID-19. The overall study: Spain, Italy and the United States supplied samples that represented acute and convalescent COVID-19. T cells, B-cell-depleted T cells, or PBMCs supplied cDNA or gDNA.

The rearrangement links TRBV4-1 to TRBJ2-3; 10 positions match TRBD1. This TCR was recovered from a man at least 80 years old with acute or convalescent COVID-19. The sequenced sample consisted of peripheral blood. In DNA, the CDR3 is TGCGCCAGCAGCCAAGTGACAGGGGGCTTCCCAGATACGCAGTATTTT. Protein product: CASSQVTGGFPDTQYF.